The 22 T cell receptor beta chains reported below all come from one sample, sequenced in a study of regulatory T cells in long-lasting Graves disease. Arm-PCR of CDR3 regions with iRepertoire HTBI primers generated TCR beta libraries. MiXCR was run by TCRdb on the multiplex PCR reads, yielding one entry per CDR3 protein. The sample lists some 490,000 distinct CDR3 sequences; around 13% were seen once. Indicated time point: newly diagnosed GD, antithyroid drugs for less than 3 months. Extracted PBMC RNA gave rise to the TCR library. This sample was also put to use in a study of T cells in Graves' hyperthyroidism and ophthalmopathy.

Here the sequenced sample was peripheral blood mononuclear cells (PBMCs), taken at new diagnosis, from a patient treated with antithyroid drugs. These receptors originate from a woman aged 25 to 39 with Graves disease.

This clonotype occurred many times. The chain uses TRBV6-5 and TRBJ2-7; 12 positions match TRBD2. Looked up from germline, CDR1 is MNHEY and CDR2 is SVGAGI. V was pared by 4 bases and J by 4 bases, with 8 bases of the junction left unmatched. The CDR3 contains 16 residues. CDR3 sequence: CASSSTSGSWGYEQYF. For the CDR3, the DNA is TGTGCCAGCAGTTCGACTAGCGGGAGCTGGGGGTACGAGCAGTACTTC.

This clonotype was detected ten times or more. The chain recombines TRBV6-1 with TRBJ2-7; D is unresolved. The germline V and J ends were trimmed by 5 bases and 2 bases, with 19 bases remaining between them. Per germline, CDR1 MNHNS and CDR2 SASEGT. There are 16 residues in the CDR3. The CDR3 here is CASSHPPQGLTYEQYF. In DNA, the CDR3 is TGTGCCAGCAGTCACCCCCCCCAAGGATTAACCTACGAGCAGTACTTC.

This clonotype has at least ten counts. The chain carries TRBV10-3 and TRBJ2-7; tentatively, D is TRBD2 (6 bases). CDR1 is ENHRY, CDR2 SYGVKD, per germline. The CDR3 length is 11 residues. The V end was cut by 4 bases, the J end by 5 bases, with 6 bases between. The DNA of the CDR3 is TGTGCCATCAGTGCGGGGGACGAGCAGTACTTC. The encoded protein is CAISAGDEQYF.

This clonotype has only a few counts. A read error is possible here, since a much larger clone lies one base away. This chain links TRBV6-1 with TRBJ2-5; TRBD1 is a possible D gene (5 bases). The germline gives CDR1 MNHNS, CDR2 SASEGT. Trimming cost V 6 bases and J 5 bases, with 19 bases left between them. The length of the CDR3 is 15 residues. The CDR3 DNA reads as TGTGCCAGCAGCCAATGGCAGGGTGAGGCGGAGACCCAGTACTTC. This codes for CASSQWQGEAETQYF.

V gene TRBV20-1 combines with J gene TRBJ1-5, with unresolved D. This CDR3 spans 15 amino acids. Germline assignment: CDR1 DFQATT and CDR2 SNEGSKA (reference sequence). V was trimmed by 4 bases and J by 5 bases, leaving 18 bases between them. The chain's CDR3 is CSATSAGLQYQPQHF. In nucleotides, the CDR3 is TGCAGTGCTACAAGTGCTGGTCTCCAGTATCAGCCCCAGCATTTT.

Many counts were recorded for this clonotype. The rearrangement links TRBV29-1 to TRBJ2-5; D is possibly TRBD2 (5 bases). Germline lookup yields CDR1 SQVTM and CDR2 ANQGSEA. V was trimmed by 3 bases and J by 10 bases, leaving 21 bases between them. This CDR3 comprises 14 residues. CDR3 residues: CSVEGSVGEVVQYF. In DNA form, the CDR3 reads TGCAGCGTTGAGGGGTCGGTGGGAGAGGTGGTCCAGTACTTC.

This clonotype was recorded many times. CDR3 sequence: CASSLGGPGQGASNEKLFF. For the CDR3, the DNA is TGTGCCAGCAGCTTAGGAGGGCCGGGACAGGGGGCTTCTAATGAAAAACTGTTTTTT. The J gene is TRBJ1-4, the V gene TRBV7-2; 12 nucleotides match TRBD1. CDR1 is SGHTA and CDR2 is FQGNSA in the germline V gene. J gave up 3 bases and V 1 base, and 9 bases lay outside the gene matches. The CDR3 extends over 19 amino acids.

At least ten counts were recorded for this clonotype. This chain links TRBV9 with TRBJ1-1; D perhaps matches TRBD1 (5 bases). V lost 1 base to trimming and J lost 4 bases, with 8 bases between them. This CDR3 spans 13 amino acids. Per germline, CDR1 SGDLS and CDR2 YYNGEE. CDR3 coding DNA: TGTGCCAGCAGCGTATTGGGGCGCACTGAAGCTTTCTTT. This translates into CASSVLGRTEAFF.

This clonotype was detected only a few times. DNA for the CDR3: TGTGCCAGTAAAAGAGGAGCGACAGTCCTGGAAGAGGGTCAGCCCCAGCATTTT. It translates to CASKRGATVLEEGQPQHF. The rearrangement links TRBV6-1 to TRBJ1-5; maybe TRBD1 (5 bases). CDR3 length: 18 residues. Germline V gene data show CDR1 as MNHNS and CDR2 as SASEGT. Trimming stripped 9 bases from V and 6 bases from J, with 30 bases between.

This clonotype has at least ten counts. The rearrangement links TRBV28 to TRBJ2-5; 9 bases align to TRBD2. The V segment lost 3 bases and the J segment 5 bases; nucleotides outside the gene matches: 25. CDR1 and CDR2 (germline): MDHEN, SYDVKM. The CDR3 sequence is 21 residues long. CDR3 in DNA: TGTGCCAGCAGTTTGGGCCTCACTTTAGAAGCGGGAGGTGCCTGGGAGGAGACCCAGTACTTC. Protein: CASSLGLTLEAGGAWEETQYF.

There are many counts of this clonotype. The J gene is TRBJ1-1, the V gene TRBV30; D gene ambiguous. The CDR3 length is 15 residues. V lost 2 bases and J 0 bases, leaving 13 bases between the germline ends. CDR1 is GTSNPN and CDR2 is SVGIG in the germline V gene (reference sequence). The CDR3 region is CAWSSGERMNTEAFF. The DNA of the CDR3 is TGTGCCTGGAGTTCGGGCGAAAGAATGAACACTGAAGCTTTCTTT.

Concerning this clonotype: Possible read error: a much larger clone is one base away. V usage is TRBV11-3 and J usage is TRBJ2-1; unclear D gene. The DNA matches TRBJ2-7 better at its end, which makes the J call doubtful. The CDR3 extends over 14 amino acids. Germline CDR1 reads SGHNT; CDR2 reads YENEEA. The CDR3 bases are TGTGCCAGCAGCTTAGATCTTTCGACAAACGAGCAGTACTTC. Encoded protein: CASSLDLSTNEQYF.

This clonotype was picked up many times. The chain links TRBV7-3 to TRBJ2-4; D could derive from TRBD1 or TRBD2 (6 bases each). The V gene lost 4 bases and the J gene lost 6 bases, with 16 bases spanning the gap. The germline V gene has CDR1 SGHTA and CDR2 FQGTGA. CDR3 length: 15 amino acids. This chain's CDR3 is CASSSGGEGGNIQYF. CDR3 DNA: TGTGCCAGCAGCTCCGGGGGTGAGGGGGGAAACATTCAGTACTTC.

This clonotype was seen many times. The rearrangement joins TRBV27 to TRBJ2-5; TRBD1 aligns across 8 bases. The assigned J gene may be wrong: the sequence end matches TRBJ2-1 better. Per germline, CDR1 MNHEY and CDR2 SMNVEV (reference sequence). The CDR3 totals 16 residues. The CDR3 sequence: CALQRAFGTGGNEQFF. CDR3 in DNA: TGTGCCTTGCAGAGAGCTTTCGGGACAGGTGGGAATGAGCAGTTCTTC.

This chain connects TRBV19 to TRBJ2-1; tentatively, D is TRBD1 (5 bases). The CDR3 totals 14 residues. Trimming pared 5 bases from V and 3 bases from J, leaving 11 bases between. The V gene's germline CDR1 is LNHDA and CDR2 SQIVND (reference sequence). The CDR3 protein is CASSRGRDYNEQFF. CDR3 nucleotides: TGTGCCAGTAGTCGCGGCAGGGACTACAATGAGCAGTTCTTC.

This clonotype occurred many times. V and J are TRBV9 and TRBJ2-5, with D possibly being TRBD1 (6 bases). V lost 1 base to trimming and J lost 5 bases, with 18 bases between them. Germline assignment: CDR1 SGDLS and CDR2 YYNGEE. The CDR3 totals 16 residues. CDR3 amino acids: CASSVYRGLDSETQYF. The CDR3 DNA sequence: TGTGCCAGCAGCGTATATAGGGGGTTGGACTCGGAGACCCAGTACTTC.

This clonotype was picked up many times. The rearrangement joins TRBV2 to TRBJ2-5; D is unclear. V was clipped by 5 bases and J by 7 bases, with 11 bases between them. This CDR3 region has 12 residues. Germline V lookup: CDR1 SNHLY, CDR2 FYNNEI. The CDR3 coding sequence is TGTGCCAGCAGTCAGTCAACGGGGACCCAGTACTTC. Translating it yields CASSQSTGTQYF.

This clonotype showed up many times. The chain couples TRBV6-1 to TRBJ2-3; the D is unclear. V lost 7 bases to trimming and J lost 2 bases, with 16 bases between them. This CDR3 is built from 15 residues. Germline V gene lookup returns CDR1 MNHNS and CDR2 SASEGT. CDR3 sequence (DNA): TGTGCCAGCATCCACCCGGACCGATTCACAGATACGCAGTATTTT. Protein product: CASIHPDRFTDTQYF.

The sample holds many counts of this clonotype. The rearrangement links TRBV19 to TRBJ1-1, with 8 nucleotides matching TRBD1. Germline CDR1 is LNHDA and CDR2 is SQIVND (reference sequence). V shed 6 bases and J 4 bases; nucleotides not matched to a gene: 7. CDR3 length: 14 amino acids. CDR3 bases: TGTGCCAGTAGGGACAGGGTAGCGACCACTGAAGCTTTCTTT. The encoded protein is CASRDRVATTEAFF.

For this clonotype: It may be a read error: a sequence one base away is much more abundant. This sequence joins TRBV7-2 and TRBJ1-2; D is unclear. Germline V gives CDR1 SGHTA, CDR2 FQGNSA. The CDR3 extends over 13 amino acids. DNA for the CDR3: TGTGCCGGCAGCTTAGCCGGATTCTATGGCTACACCTTC. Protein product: CAGSLAGFYGYTF.

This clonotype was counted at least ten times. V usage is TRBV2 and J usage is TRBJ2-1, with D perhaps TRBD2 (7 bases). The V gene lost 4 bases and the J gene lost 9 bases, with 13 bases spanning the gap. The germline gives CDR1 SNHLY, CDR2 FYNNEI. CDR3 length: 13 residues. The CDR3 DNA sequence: TGTGCCAGCAGTGTAGGGGGGACTACTGAGCAGTTCTTC. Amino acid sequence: CASSVGGTTEQFF. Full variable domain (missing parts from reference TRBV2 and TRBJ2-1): EPEVTQTPSHQVTQMGQEVILRCVPISNHLYFYWYRQILGQKVEFLVSFYNNEISEKSEIFDDQFSVERPDGSNFTLKIRSTKLEDSAMYFCASSVGGTTEQFFGPGTRLTVL.

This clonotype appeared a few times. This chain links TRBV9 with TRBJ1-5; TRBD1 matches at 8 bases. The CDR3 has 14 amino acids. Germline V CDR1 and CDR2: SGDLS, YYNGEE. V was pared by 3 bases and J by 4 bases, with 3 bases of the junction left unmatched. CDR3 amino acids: CASSGQGTNQPQHF. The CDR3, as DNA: TGTGCCAGCAGCGGACAGGGGACTAATCAGCCCCAGCATTTT.